The T cell receptor beta chain under discussion was sequenced for a study of blood T cells in healthy people across ages (dated by TCRdb to 2015 to 2017). Regarding the study in general: In model experiments, template switching captured about one uniquely barcoded TCR beta cDNA molecule for every two T cells. The study analyzed two additional independent replicas of 1 million unique cDNA reads from the same blood draw for two donors, one aged 18 to 30 and one aged 80 or older. Age-related changes in TCR beta repertoire diversity were measured in the study by deep sequencing normalized with unique cDNA molecular identifiers. The donors were split into four age groups: young (average about 15 years), middle-aged (around 37), aged (62) and long-lived (approximately 80). To avoid experimental bias, donors of different ages were randomly spread across the sequencing lanes. What the work shows at the level of the full study, not this receptor alone: Since profiling was done on bulk unsorted PBMCs, naive and antigen-experienced compartments could not be conclusively compared. Observed TCR beta diversity per million T cells fell roughly linearly with age, and a significant reduction was already apparent by age around 44. Estimates of total diversity based on one million sequenced T cells were regarded as lower bounds and as underestimates. Compared with the aged group, the long-lived group had more naive CD4+ T cells, fewer expanded clones and increased TCR diversity, a pattern suggesting age selection. Because the CMV infection status of the donors was unknown, age-related changes in expanded clonotypes may potentially have been confounded. There was a strong correlation between observed TCR beta diversity and the percentage of naive T cells measured by flow cytometry.

About this clonotype itself: Its antigen remains undetermined. The sample holds no much larger clone one base away, and base qualities are not on file.

The library was obtained by 5' RACE. Sequencing used an Illumina HiSeq 2500. The second PCR ran for roughly 7 to 12 cycles and used a J-beta primer mix along with a sample-barcoded 5' primer. Each TCR beta cDNA molecule received a unique molecular identifier from a template-switch 5' adaptor carrying 12 random nucleotides. At least 3 million CDR3-containing paired-end reads were obtained from each sample. First-strand cDNA synthesis was performed from all RNA using the Mint cDNA synthesis kit, with priming by a TRBC-specific oligonucleotide. Following uracil-DNA glycosylase treatment, a first 18-cycle PCR with universal primers M1SS and BC2_uni_R was performed on all cDNA. In the paper's pipeline: Each sample was normalized by randomly selecting 1 million high-quality reads, each carrying a distinct molecular identifier. Instead of being binned into consensus sequences, reads that shared molecular identifiers were thrown out. MiTCR, with a Q25 quality threshold and the strictest error-elimination algorithm, was used for CDR3 identification, clonotype clustering and error correction. Lower-bound total TCR beta diversity was estimated with a nonparametric unseen species model using Euler transformation. The public reads were reprocessed in TCRdb via fastp at Q25 and MiXCR, keeping in-frame beta chains. Each entry merges the rows of one CDR3 protein and shows their most common DNA and genes. The V and J calls shown here were made by TCRdb, not taken from the authors' results. Here the sample has 550,000 to 750,000 distinct CDR3 sequences; roughly 20% occur a single time. The ten biggest clones cover 3.5% to 4% of the sample.

The donors were a few dozen Caucasian individuals from Russia, aged about 6 to 95 years, who were systemically healthy. Approximately 11 milliliters of peripheral blood were drawn from each donor into EDTA-treated Vacutainer tubes. Ficoll-Paque density-gradient centrifugation was used to isolate PBMCs, with at least 6.5 million per sample. Trizol reagent was used to extract total RNA from PBMCs, with at least 6 micrograms per sample. The percentages of naive CD45RAhigh/CD27high T cells were determined by flow cytometry on a PBMC aliquot from every donor. The source of this sequence is a man between 65 and 80 years old in good health. Sample: blood.

CDR3 sequence: CASSLDRGGEETQYF. The nucleotides are TGCGCCAGCAGCTTGGATCGAGGGGGCGAAGAGACCCAGTACTTC. Recombination joined TRBV5-1 with TRBJ2-5, with TRBD1 matching 7 junction bases. According to the germline V gene, CDR1 reads SGHRS and CDR2 reads YFSETQ. Clipping removes 0 bases from V and 3 bases from J, with 5 as the unmatched junction base count. The CDR3 contains 15 residues, cysteine and phenylalanine counted. Only the CDR3 DNA stays, 45 bases, in frame from base 1.